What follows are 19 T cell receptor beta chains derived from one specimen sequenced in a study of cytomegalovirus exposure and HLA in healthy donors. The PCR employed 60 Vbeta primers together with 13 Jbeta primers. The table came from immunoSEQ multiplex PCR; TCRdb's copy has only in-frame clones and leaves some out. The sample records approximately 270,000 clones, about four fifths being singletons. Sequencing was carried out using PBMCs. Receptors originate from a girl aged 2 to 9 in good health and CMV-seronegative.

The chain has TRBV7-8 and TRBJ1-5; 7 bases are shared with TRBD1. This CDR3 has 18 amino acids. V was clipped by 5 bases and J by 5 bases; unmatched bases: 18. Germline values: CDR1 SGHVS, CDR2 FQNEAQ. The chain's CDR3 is CASSPWPPIRGKDQPQHF. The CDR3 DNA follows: TGTGCCAGCAGCCCCTGGCCCCCAATCAGGGGGAAGGATCAGCCCCAGCATTTT.

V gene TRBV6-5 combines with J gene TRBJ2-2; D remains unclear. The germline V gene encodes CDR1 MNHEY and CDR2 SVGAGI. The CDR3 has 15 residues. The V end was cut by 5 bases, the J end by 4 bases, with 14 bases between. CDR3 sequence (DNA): TGTGCCAGCAGTACCCCTCTAACAGTCACCGGGGAGCTGTTTTTT. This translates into CASSTPLTVTGELFF.

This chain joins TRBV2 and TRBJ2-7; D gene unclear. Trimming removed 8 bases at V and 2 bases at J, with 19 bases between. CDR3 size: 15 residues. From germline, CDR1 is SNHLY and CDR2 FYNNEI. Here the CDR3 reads CASQTTARIPYEQYF. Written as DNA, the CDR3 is TGTGCCAGCCAAACGACGGCTAGGATCCCCTACGAGCAGTACTTC. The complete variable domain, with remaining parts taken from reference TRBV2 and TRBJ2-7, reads EPEVTQTPSHQVTQMGQEVILRCVPISNHLYFYWYRQILGQKVEFLVSFYNNEISEKSEIFDDQFSVERPDGSNFTLKIRSTKLEDSAMYFCASQTTARIPYEQYFGPGTRLTVT.

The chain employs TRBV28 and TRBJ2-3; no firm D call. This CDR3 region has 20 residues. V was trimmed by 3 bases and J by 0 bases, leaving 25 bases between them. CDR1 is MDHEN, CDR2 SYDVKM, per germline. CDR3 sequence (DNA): TGTGCCAGCAGTTTCCCAGGCCCTACGTCACGCCCTATTAGCACAGATACGCAGTATTTT. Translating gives CASSFPGPTSRPISTDTQYF.

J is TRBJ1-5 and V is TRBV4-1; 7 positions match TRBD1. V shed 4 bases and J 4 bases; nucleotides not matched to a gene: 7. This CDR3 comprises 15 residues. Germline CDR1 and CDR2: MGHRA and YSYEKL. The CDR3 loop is CASSRTGTANQPQHF. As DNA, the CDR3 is TGCGCCAGCAGCCGTACCGGGACAGCAAATCAGCCCCAGCATTTT.

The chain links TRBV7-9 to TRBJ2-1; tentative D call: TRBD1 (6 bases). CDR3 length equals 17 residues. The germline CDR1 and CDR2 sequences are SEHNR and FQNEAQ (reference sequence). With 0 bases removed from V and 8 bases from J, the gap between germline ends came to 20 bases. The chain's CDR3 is CASSLAIPRTARDEQFF. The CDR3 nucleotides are TGTGCCAGCAGCTTAGCTATCCCGCGGACAGCGAGGGATGAGCAGTTCTTC.

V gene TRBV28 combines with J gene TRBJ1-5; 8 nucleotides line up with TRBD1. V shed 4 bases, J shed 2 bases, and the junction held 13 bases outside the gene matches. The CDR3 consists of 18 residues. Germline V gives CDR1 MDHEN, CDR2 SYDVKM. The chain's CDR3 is CASSSNQGALWGNQPQHF. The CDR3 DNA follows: TGTGCCAGCAGTTCCAATCAGGGGGCTCTTTGGGGCAATCAGCCCCAGCATTTT.

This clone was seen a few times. CDR3 residues: CASSPPRSSGRAYSYEQYF. CDR3 DNA sequence: TGTGCCAGCAGCCCCCCCCGGAGTAGCGGGAGGGCCTACTCCTACGAGCAGTACTTC. The chain combines TRBV4-2 with TRBJ2-5, with 11 bases that match TRBD2. The J call may be faulty, since TRBJ2-7 better matches the DNA end. Germline values: CDR1 LGHNA, CDR2 YNFKEQ. The CDR3 is 19 amino acids.

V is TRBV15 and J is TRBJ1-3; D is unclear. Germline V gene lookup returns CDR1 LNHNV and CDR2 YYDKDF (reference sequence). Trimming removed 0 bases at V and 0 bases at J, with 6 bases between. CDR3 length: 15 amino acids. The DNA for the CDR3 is TGTGCCACCAGCAGAGAAACGAGCTCTGGAAACACCATATATTTT. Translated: CATSRETSSGNTIYF.

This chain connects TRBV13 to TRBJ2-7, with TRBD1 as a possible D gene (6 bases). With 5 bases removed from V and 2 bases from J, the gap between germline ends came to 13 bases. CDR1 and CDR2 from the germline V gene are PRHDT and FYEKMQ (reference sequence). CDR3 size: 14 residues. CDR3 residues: CASSPKGEPYEQYF. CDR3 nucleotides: TGTGCCAGCAGCCCAAAGGGGGAACCCTACGAGCAGTACTTC.

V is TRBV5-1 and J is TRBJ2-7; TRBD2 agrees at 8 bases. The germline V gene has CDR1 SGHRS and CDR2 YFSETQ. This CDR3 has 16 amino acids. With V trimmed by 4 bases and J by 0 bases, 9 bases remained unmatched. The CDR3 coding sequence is TGCGCCAGCAGCGGAGGACTAGCTTTGAGCTCCTACGAGCAGTACTTC. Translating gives CASSGGLALSSYEQYF.

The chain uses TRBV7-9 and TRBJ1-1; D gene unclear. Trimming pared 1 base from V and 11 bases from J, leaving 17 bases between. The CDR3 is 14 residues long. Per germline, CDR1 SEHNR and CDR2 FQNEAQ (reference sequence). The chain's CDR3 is CASSLVLGGKPAFF. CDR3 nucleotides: TGTGCCAGCAGCTTAGTATTGGGCGGGAAACCGGCTTTCTTT.

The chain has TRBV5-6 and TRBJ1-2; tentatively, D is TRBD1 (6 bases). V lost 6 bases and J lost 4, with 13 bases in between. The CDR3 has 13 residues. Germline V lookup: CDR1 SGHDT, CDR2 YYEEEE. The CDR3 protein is CASTAGAPYGYTF. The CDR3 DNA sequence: TGTGCCAGCACCGCAGGGGCCCCCTATGGCTACACCTTC.

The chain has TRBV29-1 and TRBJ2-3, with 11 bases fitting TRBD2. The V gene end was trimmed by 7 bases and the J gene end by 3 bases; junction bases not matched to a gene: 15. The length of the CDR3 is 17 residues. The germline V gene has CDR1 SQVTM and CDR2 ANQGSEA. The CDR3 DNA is TGCAGCGCATACACAATACTAGCGGGAGTTGGGACAGATACGCAGTATTTT. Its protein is CSAYTILAGVGTDTQYF.

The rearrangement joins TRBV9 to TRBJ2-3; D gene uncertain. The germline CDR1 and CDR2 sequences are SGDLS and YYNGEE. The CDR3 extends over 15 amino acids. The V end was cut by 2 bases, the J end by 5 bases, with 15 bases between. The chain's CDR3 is CASSVEGGSGDTQYF. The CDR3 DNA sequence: TGTGCCAGCAGCGTCGAAGGTGGGTCGGGAGATACGCAGTATTTT.

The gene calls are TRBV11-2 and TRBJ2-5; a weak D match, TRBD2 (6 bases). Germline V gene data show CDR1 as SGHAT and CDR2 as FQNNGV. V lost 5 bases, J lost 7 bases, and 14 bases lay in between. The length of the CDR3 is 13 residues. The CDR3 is CASSTRLEATQYF. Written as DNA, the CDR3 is TGTGCCAGCAGCACTCGACTAGAAGCGACCCAGTACTTC.

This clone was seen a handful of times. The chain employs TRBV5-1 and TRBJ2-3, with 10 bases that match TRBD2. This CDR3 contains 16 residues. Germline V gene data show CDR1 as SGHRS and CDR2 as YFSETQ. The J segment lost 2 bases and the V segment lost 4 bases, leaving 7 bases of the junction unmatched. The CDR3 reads CASSPGLAKITDTQYF. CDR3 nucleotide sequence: TGCGCCAGCAGCCCGGGACTAGCGAAGATCACAGATACGCAGTATTTT.

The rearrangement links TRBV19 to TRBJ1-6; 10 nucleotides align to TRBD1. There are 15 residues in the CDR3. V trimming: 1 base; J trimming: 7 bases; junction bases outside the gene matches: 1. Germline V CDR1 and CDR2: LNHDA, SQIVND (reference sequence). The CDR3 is CASSIGDRGNSPLHF. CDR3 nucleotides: TGTGCCAGTAGTATAGGGGACAGGGGCAATTCACCCCTCCACTTT.

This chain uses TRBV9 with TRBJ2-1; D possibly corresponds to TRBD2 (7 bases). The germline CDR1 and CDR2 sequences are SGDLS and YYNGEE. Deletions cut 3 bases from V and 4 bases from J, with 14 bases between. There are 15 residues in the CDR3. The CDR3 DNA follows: TGTGCCAGCAGCGATCGGGGGGACATGTACAATGAGCAGTTCTTC. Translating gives CASSDRGDMYNEQFF.